The 25 T cell receptor beta chains listed next were all sequenced from one sample in a study of blood T cell repertoires in COVID-19. Clones were read by immunoSEQ multiplex PCR, and TCRdb kept only the in-frame ones, dropping some. The repertoire consists of 210,000 or so clones, with about 83% occurring once and the leading ten covering less than 8%. The material sequenced was peripheral blood. The receptors shown here come from a woman in her forties or fifties with active or convalescent COVID-19.

The chain carries TRBV6-5 and TRBJ1-5; 9 bases fit TRBD1. V lost 6 bases, J lost 8 bases, and 8 bases stayed unmatched. The CDR3 runs 14 residues. Germline-derived CDR1 and CDR2 are MNHEY and SVGAGI. CDR3 sequence (DNA): TGTGCCAGCAGGTCGGACAGGGGTACGGAGCCCCAGCATTTT. Translating gives CASRSDRGTEPQHF.

The CDR3 coding sequence is TGTGCCAGCAGTCCAGGGGCGTTTGGCACAGATACGCAGTATTTT. It is translated as CASSPGAFGTDTQYF. V is TRBV28 and J is TRBJ2-3; weak D call: TRBD1 (6 bases). The CDR3 contains 15 residues. Germline V gene lookup returns CDR1 MDHEN and CDR2 SYDVKM. V was trimmed by 5 bases and J by 1 base, leaving 13 bases between them.

The chain recombines TRBV19 with TRBJ1-5, with D possibly matching TRBD1 (5 bases). The CDR3 runs 14 residues. Germline V gene lookup returns CDR1 LNHDA and CDR2 SQIVND (reference sequence). V lost 10 bases to trimming and J lost 6 bases, with 19 bases between them. The DNA for the CDR3 is TGTGCCACTGAACTGACCGGGGGGGGTCAGCCCCAGCATTTT. Translating gives CATELTGGGQPQHF.

With respect to this clone: Other DNA sequences within the sample encode an identical CDR3. The chain links TRBV7-9 to TRBJ1-1; D not certain. With 5 bases removed from V and 5 bases from J, the gap between germline ends came to 12 bases. The CDR3 is 13 amino acids. The V gene's germline CDR1 is SEHNR and CDR2 FQNEAQ (reference sequence). The CDR3 loop is CASSPTGGTEAFF. CDR3 DNA sequence: TGTGCCAGCAGCCCCACGGGAGGGACTGAAGCTTTCTTT.

This clone was counted once. J is TRBJ2-7 and V is TRBV30, with 8 nucleotides matching TRBD1. The V and J ends lost 2 bases and 0 bases, in that order; junction bases with no gene match: 15. This CDR3 spans 18 amino acids. Germline values: CDR1 GTSNPN, CDR2 SVGIG (reference sequence). CDR3 nucleotides: TGTGCCTGGAGTCGTCCCGGGACAGGCGCCCGTCTCTCCTACGAGCAGTACGTC. This codes for CAWSRPGTGARLSYEQYV.

The chain joins TRBV5-1 to TRBJ1-2, with D uncertain. Trimming stripped 0 bases from V and 3 bases from J, with 6 bases between. The CDR3 spans 13 residues. Germline lookup yields CDR1 SGHRS and CDR2 YFSETQ. CDR3 residues: CASSLDGDYGYTF. The CDR3 DNA follows: TGCGCCAGCAGCTTGGACGGAGACTATGGCTACACCTTC.

This clone has just a few counts. This chain links TRBV19 with TRBJ2-1; 13 bases match TRBD2. V lost 4 bases, J lost 2 bases, and 8 bases stayed unmatched. The CDR3 length is 18 residues. Germline CDR1 reads LNHDA; CDR2 reads SQIVND (reference sequence). The CDR3 DNA reads as TGTGCCAGTAGTAGATTTTCCGGGACTAGCGGGACCTACAATGAGCAGTTCTTC. This sequence encodes CASSRFSGTSGTYNEQFF.

The gene calls are TRBV5-8 and TRBJ2-5, with 9 bases matching TRBD2. The CDR3 is made up of 17 amino acids. CDR1 and CDR2 (germline): SGHTS, YDEGEE. V lost 5 bases and J lost 3; bases outside the gene matches: 14. The CDR3 DNA is TGTGCCAGCAGTCCCGGAGGGCTTAGCGGGGGAGAAGAGACCCAGTACTTC. It yields the protein CASSPGGLSGGEETQYF. The complete variable domain, with remaining parts taken from reference TRBV5-8 and TRBJ2-5, reads EAGVTQSPTHLIKTRGQQATLRCSPISGHTSVYWYQQALGLGLQFLLWYDEGEERNRGNFPPRFSGRQFPNYSSELNVNALELEDSALYLCASSPGGLSGGEETQYFGPGTRLLVL.

The chain uses TRBV18 and TRBJ1-4, with a weak D call TRBD1 (6 bases). This CDR3 comprises 12 residues. The germline gives CDR1 KGHSH, CDR2 LQKENI. Deletions cut 3 bases from V and 13 bases from J, with 12 bases between. CDR3 sequence: CASSPEGGGLFF. The CDR3 region has the DNA TGTGCCAGCTCACCGGAAGGGGGGGGACTGTTTTTT.

This clone was recorded once. The J gene is TRBJ2-2, the V gene TRBV19; a possible D gene is TRBD1 (6 bases). Per germline, CDR1 LNHDA and CDR2 SQIVND (reference sequence). This CDR3 contains 12 residues. Trimming stripped 6 bases from V and 7 bases from J, with 9 bases between. The CDR3 loop reads CASSRGFGELFF. The CDR3 nucleotides are TGTGCCAGTAGCAGGGGTTTCGGGGAGCTGTTTTTT.

The V gene is TRBV19, the J gene TRBJ2-5; the D gene is possibly TRBD1 (6 bases). Trimming stripped 4 bases from V and 5 bases from J, with 14 bases between. The germline V gene encodes CDR1 LNHDA and CDR2 SQIVND (reference sequence). This CDR3 is built from 14 residues. The CDR3 region is CASSTGASGETQYF. CDR3 DNA: TGTGCCAGTAGTACAGGGGCCTCCGGGGAGACCCAGTACTTC.

V gene TRBV10-2 combines with J gene TRBJ1-2, with TRBD1 identical over 8 bases. Germline V gene sequence: CDR1 WSHSY, CDR2 SAAADI. J lost 5 bases, V lost 4 bases, and 3 bases had no gene match. The CDR3 is made up of 13 amino acids. In DNA, the CDR3 is TGCGCCAGCAGTGGCGGACAGGGATATGGCTACACCTTC. Translation: CASSGGQGYGYTF.

This clone was observed once. The rearrangement links TRBV6-5 to TRBJ1-1, with 8 bases identical to TRBD1. V gave up 5 bases and J gave up 1 base; unmatched junction bases: 6. This CDR3 is built from 15 residues. The germline V gene has CDR1 MNHEY and CDR2 SVGAGI. The CDR3, as DNA: TGTGCCAGCAGTCACACCGGGACAGGGAACACTGAAGCTTTCTTT. Protein: CASSHTGTGNTEAFF.

CDR3 residues: CASRTRGGNGIPLHF. The CDR3 bases are TGTGCCAGCAGGACGAGGGGGGGAAATGGGATCCCCCTCCACTTT. The rearrangement joins TRBV13 to TRBJ1-6, with D possibly TRBD1 on 6 matching bases. V lost 6 bases and J 13 bases, leaving 22 bases between the germline ends. The CDR3 extends over 15 amino acids. Germline V gene data show CDR1 as PRHDT and CDR2 as FYEKMQ (reference sequence).

The chain joins TRBV6-2 or TRBV6-3 to TRBJ2-4, with 11 bases matching TRBD2. J was trimmed by 0 bases and V by 0 bases; bases with no gene match: 7. The CDR3 has 19 amino acids. Germline V gene data show CDR1 as MNHEY and CDR2 as SVGEGT. The CDR3 nucleotides are TGTGCCAGCAGTTACTCGCTAGCGGGGGGACTCTTAGCCAAAAACATTCAGTACTTC. Translating it yields CASSYSLAGGLLAKNIQYF.

This clone appeared a single time. The J gene is TRBJ1-4, the V gene TRBV11-2, with a possible D match to TRBD1 (6 bases). Looked up from germline, CDR1 is SGHAT and CDR2 is FQNNGV. The CDR3 extends over 16 amino acids. V dropped 3 bases and J dropped 3 bases, with 14 bases sitting between them. CDR3 amino acids: CASSFPTGRANEKLFF. CDR3 sequence (DNA): TGTGCCAGCAGCTTTCCAACAGGGAGGGCTAATGAAAAACTGTTTTTT.

The genes are TRBV14 and TRBJ2-3; 9 nucleotides line up with TRBD2. CDR3 length equals 16 residues. Germline loops: CDR1 SGHDN, CDR2 FVKESK. The ends lost 4 bases at V and 1 base at J; junction bases unmatched: 6. This CDR3 is CASSPLAGARTDTQYF. The CDR3 nucleotides are TGTGCCAGCAGCCCTTTAGCGGGGGCCCGCACAGATACGCAGTATTTT.

Concerning this clone itself: This sample also contains other DNA sequences that code for the same CDR3. The chain has TRBV6-6 and TRBJ2-7; unclear D gene. CDR3 length equals 11 residues. V dropped 6 bases and J dropped 3 bases, with 6 bases sitting between them. Looked up from germline, CDR1 is MNHNY and CDR2 is SVGAGI (reference sequence). CDR3 sequence (DNA): TGTGCCAGCAGCTCTAACTACGAGCAGTACTTC. Its protein product is CASSSNYEQYF.

The chain couples TRBV5-1 to TRBJ1-2, with D uncertain. Germline V gives CDR1 SGHRS, CDR2 YFSETQ. The CDR3 runs 13 residues. Trimming took 7 bases from V and 0 from J, leaving 10 bases between them. CDR3 sequence (DNA): TGCGCCAGCCGTCTAACAGCTAACTATGGCTACACCTTC. Protein sequence: CASRLTANYGYTF. The variable domain in full, completed from reference TRBV5-1 and TRBJ1-2, reads KAGVTQTPRYLIKTRGQQVTLSCSPISGHRSVSWYQQTPGQGLQFLFEYFSETQRNKGNFPGRFSGRQFSNSRSEMNVSTLELGDSALYLCASRLTANYGYTFGSGTRLTVV.

This chain connects TRBV5-1 to TRBJ2-5, with D tentatively TRBD1 (6 bases). With 5 bases removed from V and 4 bases from J, the gap between germline ends came to 18 bases. The CDR3 spans 15 residues. CDR1 is SGHRS, CDR2 YFSETQ, per germline. The CDR3 sequence: CASSQDWGQGETQYF. The CDR3 bases are TGCGCCAGCAGTCAGGACTGGGGGCAGGGAGAGACCCAGTACTTC.

The chain combines TRBV15 with TRBJ1-2; 7 bases agree with TRBD1. This CDR3 is built from 15 residues. Germline CDR1 and CDR2: LNHNV and YYDKDF (reference sequence). V lost 4 bases, J lost 8 bases, and 13 bases stayed unmatched. The CDR3 protein is CATSTNEGQRRGYTF. The CDR3 DNA reads TGTGCCACCAGCACAAATGAGGGACAGCGGAGGGGCTACACCTTC.

V is TRBV3-1 (or the pseudogene TRBV3-2) and J is TRBJ1-3, with 8 bases aligning to TRBD1. This CDR3 is 15 amino acids long. V shed 0 bases, J shed 4 bases, and the junction held 2 bases outside the gene matches. CDR1 is LGHDT, CDR2 YNNKEL, per germline (reference sequence). CDR3 coding DNA: TGTGCCAGCAGCCAAGATGGGGACAGGGGAAACACCATATATTTT. Amino acid sequence: CASSQDGDRGNTIYF.

This chain connects TRBV6-5 to TRBJ1-6; 7 bases map to TRBD1. V lost 2 bases and J lost 5; bases outside the gene matches: 6. This CDR3 has 16 amino acids. Germline V gene sequence: CDR1 MNHEY, CDR2 SVGAGI. The DNA for the CDR3 is TGTGCCAGCAGTTACAAGGACAGGCGACATAATTCACCCCTCCACTTT. Residues: CASSYKDRRHNSPLHF.

J is TRBJ1-2 and V is TRBV6-2 or TRBV6-3, with 8 nucleotides matching TRBD1. Trimming at V came to 6 bases and at J to 4 bases, leaving 13 bases not matched to a gene. CDR1 and CDR2 (germline): MNHEY, SVGEGT. CDR3 length: 16 residues. The CDR3 nucleotides are TGTGCCAGCAGCCCTTCTGGACCGACAGGGGTCTATGGCTACACCTTC. It is translated as CASSPSGPTGVYGYTF.

This clone was found once. As DNA, the CDR3 is TGCGCCAGCAGCGACGGAATCAGGGGAAGCACCGGGGAGCTGTTTTTT. It encodes CASSDGIRGSTGELFF. V is TRBV5-1 and J is TRBJ2-2; D is perhaps TRBD1 (6 bases). V lost 4 bases, J lost 4 bases, and 17 bases lay in between. Germline CDR1 and CDR2: SGHRS and YFSETQ. CDR3 length equals 16 residues.